The T cell receptor beta chain described here comes from a study of CD8 T cells in Susac syndrome. This CDR3 has 13 residues. V gave up 4 bases and J gave up 4 bases, with 8 bases separating them. Germline values: CDR1 LGHDT, CDR2 YNNKEL (reference sequence). Random hexamers were used to reverse transcribe an amount of roughly 0.5 to 1 ug RNA. The amplification used immunoSEQ multiplex PCR on TCR beta CDR3; it spanned 54 Vbeta and 13 Jbeta. MiXCR was run by TCRdb on the immunoSEQ multiplex PCR reads, yielding one entry per CDR3 protein. Of 300,000 or so distinct CDR3 sequences listed, about 92% are singletons. This clonotype was picked up a small number of times. TEMRA cells were enriched by FACS, and CD4+ and CD8+ T cells were negatively isolated.

The TCR was taken from a human donor with multiple sclerosis. The V call is TRBV3-1, the J call TRBJ2-1; D remains unclear. The specimen sequenced was CD4+ T cells from PBMCs. The CDR3 region is CASSRGSYNEQFF. The CDR3 DNA reads as TGTGCCAGCAGCCGGGGATCTTACAATGAGCAGTTCTTC.